A selection of T cell receptor beta chains follows, all from one sample in a study of T cell repertoires in cytomegalovirus infection. These receptors are not linked to any known antigen. One entry per CDR3 protein results from TCRdb running MiXCR on the reads. Here the sample spans a few hundred thousand distinct CDR3 sequences, roughly 25% being singletons. Material: cultured PBMCs, obtained from culture after CMV antigen stimulation. The receptors shown here come from a human donor in good health (CMV status not recorded). Some clones in this sample may be carry-over from other donors' samples. CDR3s include the opening cysteine and the closing phenylalanine or tryptophan. D genes are given only for firm matches. The size entry is marked missing in some rows and otherwise reads once, few, many or a size class.

-	-	TRBJ2-4	TRBV6-1	CATAPKNIQYF	TGTGCCACCGCCCCCAAAAACATTCAGTACTTC
-	many	TRBJ1-1	TRBV7-2	CASSIDRIGAEAFF	TGTGCCAGCAGCATCGACAGGATTGGGGCTGAAGCTTTCTTT
TRBD2	-	TRBJ2-4	TRBV27	CASSPGLAARGAKNIQYF	TGTGCCAGCAGCCCGGGACTAGCGGCCAGGGGGGCCAAAAACATTCAGTACTTC
-	many	TRBJ1-5	TRBV7-8	CASSLTGTDKFQHF	TGTGCCAGCAGCTTAACCGGGACCGATAAGTTCCAGCATTTT
-	many	TRBJ2-1	TRBV7-2	CASSPAGSGEGSSYNEQFF	TGTGCCAGCAGCCCTGCGGGCTCCGGTGAGGGAAGCTCCTACAATGAGCAGTTCTTC
TRBD1	-	TRBJ1-6	TRBV6-4	CASSRGTGNRNNSPLHF	TGTGCCAGCAGCCGCGGGACAGGGAATAGGAATAATTCACCCCTCCACTTT
-	-	TRBJ2-6	TRBV12-3/TRBV12-4	CASRPQGRGGPGANVLTF	TGTGCCAGCAGGCCCCAGGGACGAGGGGGTCCTGGGGCCAACGTCCTGACTTTC
-	-	TRBJ2-5	TRBV29-1	CSVEDLFVTEEETQYF	TGCAGCGTTGAAGATCTTTTTGTGACGGAAGAAGAGACCCAGTACTTC
-	many	TRBJ1-1	TRBV4-2	CASSQEWGAGVNTEAFF	TGTGCCAGCAGCCAGGAATGGGGGGCAGGGGTTAACACTGAAGCTTTCTTT
TRBD1	few	TRBJ1-6	TRBV28	CASSTGGDSPLHF	TGTGCCAGCAGTACAGGGGGCGATTCACCCCTCCACTTT
-	few	TRBJ1-1	TRBV27	CASSLGGTSEAFF	TGTGCCAGCAGTTTGGGGGGCACCAGTGAAGCTTTCTTT
-	-	TRBJ1-1	TRBV7-4	CASSSTTGTDEAFF	TGTGCCAGCAGCTCGACCACTGGGACGGATGAAGCTTTCTTT
-	-	TRBJ2-3	TRBV28	CASRIQGTTDTQYF	TGTGCCAGCAGAATACAGGGAACCACAGATACGCAGTATTTT
TRBD2	many	TRBJ2-5	TRBV7-2	CASTGGGWETQYF	TGTGCCAGCACCGGCGGGGGTTGGGAGACCCAGTACTTC
-	few	TRBJ2-1	TRBV6-2/TRBV6-3	CASSYVLRQALPRVQFF	TGTGCCAGCAGTTACGTTCTTCGACAGGCCTTACCCAGGGTGCAGTTCTTC
-	-	TRBJ2-2	TRBV5-1	CASSLPGLTGELFF	TGCGCCAGCAGCTTGCCGGGATTGACCGGGGAGCTGTTTTTT
TRBD2	-	TRBJ2-1	TRBV10-3	CAISEGLLAGEQFF	TGTGCCATCAGTGAGGGGTTACTAGCGGGCGAGCAGTTCTTC
-	-	TRBJ2-3	TRBV12-3/TRBV12-4	CAISGGQGTDTQYF	TGTGCCATCTCGGGGGGACAGGGCACAGATACGCAGTATTTT
-	many	TRBJ2-3	TRBV7-2	CASSSLRDTQYF	TGTGCCAGCAGCTCACTGCGGGATACGCAGTATTTT
-	many	TRBJ1-4	TRBV4-1	CASSQVSGVNEKLFF	TGCGCCAGCAGCCAAGTTTCAGGCGTGAATGAAAAACTGTTTTTT
-	few	TRBJ2-1	TRBV6-1	CASPNSLYTMFF	TGTGCCAGCCCTAATTCTCTCTACACTATGTTCTTC
-	-	TRBJ2-5	TRBV6-6	CASSDPGGKETQYF	TGTGCCAGCAGTGACCCAGGGGGGAAAGAGACCCAGTACTTC
TRBD2	-	TRBJ2-7	TRBV29-1	CSTRGLAGDGEQYF	TGCAGCACCCGAGGACTAGCGGGAGACGGCGAGCAGTACTTC
TRBD1	many	TRBJ2-2	TRBV7-2	CASSLGGTGGATGELFF	TGTGCCAGCAGCTTAGGCGGGACAGGGGGCGCGACCGGGGAGCTGTTTTTT
-	-	TRBJ2-5	TRBV7-2	CASSSRRRGKTQYF	TGTGCCAGCAGCTCCCGGCGGAGGGGGAAGACCCAGTACTTC
-	many	TRBJ2-7	TRBV28	CASSLDFRSYEQYF	TGTGCCAGCAGTTTAGACTTTAGGTCCTACGAGCAGTACTTC
TRBD1	-	TRBJ1-2	TRBV12-3/TRBV12-4	CASSRQGSVHYGYTF	TGTGCCAGCAGCCGACAGGGGAGTGTCCACTATGGCTACACCTTC
-	-	TRBJ1-1	TRBV19	CASRIGGAKNTEAFF	TGTGCCAGTAGGATCGGAGGGGCGAAGAACACTGAAGCTTTCTTT
-	few	TRBJ1-1	TRBV15	CATSRDLQRPEAFF	TGTGCCACCAGCAGAGATCTCCAGCGGCCTGAAGCTTTCTTT
-	few	TRBJ2-5	TRBV20-1	CSANSRPSASQETQYF	TGCAGTGCCAATTCAAGGCCTAGCGCATCCCAAGAGACCCAGTACTTC
-	-	TRBJ2-2	TRBV28	CASSLILTGELFF	TGTGCCAGCAGTCTAATATTAACCGGGGAGCTGTTTTTT
-	few	TRBJ2-5	TRBV5-6	CASSLVEGRARTQYF	TGTGCCAGCAGCCTGGTGGAGGGCCGCGCGAGGACCCAGTACTTC
-	few	TRBJ1-2	TRBV27	CASSSWGSHGYTF	TGTGCCAGCAGTTCGTGGGGGAGTCATGGCTACACCTTC
-	-	TRBJ1-2	TRBV4-1	CASSQDARGSYGYTF	TGCGCCAGCAGCCAAGATGCCCGGGGATCCTATGGCTACACCTTC
TRBD2	-	TRBJ2-1	TRBV4-3	CASSSSSWGGGSYNEQFF	TGCGCCAGCAGCTCCTCTAGCTGGGGGGGAGGGTCTTACAATGAGCAGTTCTTC
-	many	TRBJ2-5	TRBV7-8	CASSSPRGLYQETQYF	TGTGCCAGCAGCTCCCCGAGGGGATTGTACCAAGAGACCCAGTACTTC
-	-	TRBJ2-3	TRBV19	CASSIELITDTQYF	TGTGCCAGTAGTATAGAACTTATCACAGATACGCAGTATTTT
-	many	TRBJ1-6	TRBV4-3	CASSQESRDNSPLHF	TGCGCCAGCAGCCAAGAAAGCCGGGATAATTCACCCCTCCACTTT
TRBD1	-	TRBJ1-2	TRBV3-1	CASMNRGGYTF	TGTGCCAGCATGAACAGGGGCGGCTACACCTTC
-	-	TRBJ2-1	TRBV7-3	CASSSGTHNNEQFF	TGTGCCAGCAGCTCCGGGACCCATAACAATGAGCAGTTCTTC
-	-	TRBJ2-3	TRBV12-5	CASGLGLSTDTQYF	TGTGCTAGTGGTTTGGGCCTAAGCACAGATACGCAGTATTTT
-	few	TRBJ1-1	TRBV29-1	CSVGSGPGGTEAFF	TGCAGCGTTGGTTCCGGGCCCGGAGGAACTGAAGCTTTCTTT
TRBD2	many	TRBJ2-1	TRBV12-3/TRBV12-4	CASRPTSGRLGNEQFF	TGTGCCAGCAGACCGACTAGCGGGAGGTTGGGCAATGAGCAGTTCTTC
TRBD2	many	TRBJ2-1	TRBV7-2	CASSQVPGSGSTPSYNEQFF	TGTGCCAGCAGCCAAGTCCCGGGTAGCGGGAGCACCCCATCCTACAATGAGCAGTTCTTC
TRBD1	-	TRBJ2-3	TRBV19	CASSRTGVVPTDTQYF	TGTGCCAGTAGTAGGACAGGGGTAGTACCTACGGATACGCAGTATTTT
TRBD2	many	TRBJ2-1	TRBV19	CASSIRLARAVVYNEQFF	TGTGCCAGTAGTATTCGACTAGCGCGAGCGGTCGTCTACAATGAGCAGTTCTTC
-	-	TRBJ1-5	TRBV12-3/TRBV12-4	CASSFGVGVGNQPQHF	TGTGCCAGCAGTTTCGGTGTCGGGGTGGGCAATCAGCCCCAGCATTTT
-	many	TRBJ2-5	TRBV5-6	CASTPYRGQTQYF	TGTGCCAGCACCCCGTACCGAGGACAGACCCAGTACTTC